The 26 T cell receptor beta chains below come from one sample, sequenced in a study of Ad26.COV2.S vaccination and SARS-CoV-2 variants. Profiled with immunoSEQ multiplex PCR; TCRdb holds only in-frame clones, not every one. The sample includes 290,000 or so clones, approximately 87% of them seen just once. The treatment is: some 20 received Ad26.COV2.S at low or high dose, single or two shots; about 5 received placebo; per-sample allocation not given. Sampling occurred on day 63 after the first vaccine or placebo injection. The specimen comprised peripheral blood, sampled in a trial of Ad26.COV2.S vaccine versus placebo. These receptors came from a person between 18 and 65 years old who received the Ad26.COV2.S COVID-19 vaccine or a placebo.

This chain links TRBV19 with TRBJ1-1; perhaps TRBD1 as D (6 bases). Trimming took off 2 bases at V and 0 bases at J, with 13 bases between the two ends. Germline V CDR1 and CDR2: LNHDA, SQIVND (reference sequence). This CDR3 contains 16 residues. CDR3 bases: TGTGCCAGTAGTATAAGGGGGAGGGGTCTGAACACTGAAGCTTTCTTT. It encodes CASSIRGRGLNTEAFF.

The chain recombines TRBV30 with TRBJ1-2, with D perhaps TRBD1 (5 bases). V was cut by 3 bases and J by 4 bases, with 9 bases left in between. Germline values: CDR1 GTSNPN, CDR2 SVGIG (reference sequence). The CDR3 sequence is 12 residues long. The CDR3 reads CAWSKGSYGYTF. In nucleotides, the CDR3 is TGTGCCTGGAGCAAGGGGAGCTATGGCTACACCTTC.

This chain joins TRBV25-1 and TRBJ1-2; D remains ambiguous. CDR1 and CDR2 (germline): MGHDK, SYGVNS. The V gene lost 7 bases and the J gene lost 4 bases, with 19 bases spanning the gap. This CDR3 comprises 15 residues. The CDR3 loop reads CASTDKDPEGYGYTF. The CDR3 nucleotides are TGTGCCAGCACAGACAAGGACCCCGAAGGCTATGGCTACACCTTC.

The chain couples TRBV19 to TRBJ2-7; D is perhaps TRBD1 (6 bases). CDR1 LNHDA and CDR2 SQIVND come from the germline V gene (reference sequence). The CDR3 spans 15 residues. Trimming took 6 bases from V and 6 from J, leaving 21 bases between them. CDR3 coding DNA: TGTGCCAGTAGACCTGGGTTCAGGGGAAGCAGCGAGCAGTACTTC. It yields the protein CASRPGFRGSSEQYF.

The genes are TRBV10-3 and TRBJ2-7; no clear D. CDR3 size: 13 residues. The germline gives CDR1 ENHRY, CDR2 SYGVKD. V lost 3 bases, J lost 2 bases, and 8 bases lay in between. The CDR3 loop is CAISDPPPYEQYF. The CDR3 DNA is TGTGCCATCAGTGATCCCCCACCCTACGAGCAGTACTTC.

This sequence joins TRBV21-1 and TRBJ2-4; the DNA was not used to check the table's D call, TRBD2. TRBV21-1 is labeled a pseudogene. The CDR3 contains 19 residues. The CDR3 DNA is TGTGCCAGCAGCAAAGAGGCGAGCGGGAGGGGCGGGCGCAAAAACATTCAGTACTTC. This sequence encodes CASSKEASGRGGRKNIQYF.

J is TRBJ2-7 and V is TRBV5-1; TRBD2 might be the D (5 bases). CDR3 length equals 12 residues. The ends were cut back, 5 bases at V and 7 bases at J, with 13 bases in the middle. Germline CDR1 is SGHRS and CDR2 is YFSETQ. The CDR3 bases are TGCGCCAGCAGTTACGGAGGCCCGGAGCAGTACTTC. This codes for CASSYGGPEQYF.

J is TRBJ1-2 and V is TRBV11-2; D remains ambiguous. Trimming took 6 bases from V and 7 from J, leaving 9 bases between them. There are 11 residues in the CDR3. Germline V gene lookup returns CDR1 SGHAT and CDR2 FQNNGV. This CDR3 reads CASRIEGGYTF. The CDR3 DNA sequence: TGTGCCAGCAGGATAGAAGGTGGCTACACCTTC.

V and J are TRBV30 and TRBJ1-2; D is ambiguous. CDR3 length equals 12 residues. The V and J ends lost 6 bases and 2 bases respectively, with 10 bases between them. Germline CDR1 is GTSNPN and CDR2 is SVGIG (reference sequence). The DNA for the CDR3 is TGTGCCTGCTCGGACGGAAACTATGGCTACACCTTC. Its translation: CACSDGNYGYTF.

The chain combines TRBV7-9 with TRBJ1-6; D is possibly TRBD1 (5 bases). In germline, CDR1 is SEHNR, CDR2 FQNEAQ (reference sequence). V gave up 7 bases and J gave up 13 bases, with 14 bases separating them. The CDR3 sequence is 12 residues long. The CDR3 is CASTLGRAPLHF. As DNA, the CDR3 is TGTGCCAGCACCCTGGGCAGGGCCCCCCTCCACTTT.

This chain connects TRBV27 to TRBJ1-1; no reliable D call. The V gene lost 2 bases and the J gene lost 1 base, with 5 bases spanning the gap. From germline, CDR1 is MNHEY and CDR2 SMNVEV (reference sequence). The length of the CDR3 is 13 residues. CDR3 loop: CASSLVGNTEAFF. The CDR3 nucleotides are TGTGCCAGCAGTTTAGTGGGGAACACTGAAGCTTTCTTT.

This clone showed up just a few times. This chain uses TRBV4-1 with TRBJ1-2, with D perhaps TRBD1 (5 bases). Trimming left V 8 bases short and J 6 bases short, with 19 bases between. CDR1 is MGHRA and CDR2 is YSYEKL in the germline V gene. The CDR3 has 14 amino acids. CDR3 sequence (DNA): TGCGCCAGCTCCCGTGGGTGGGGCGCAGATGGCTACACCTTC. This encodes CASSRGWGADGYTF.

The chain employs TRBV6-2 or TRBV6-3 and TRBJ2-7; 8 bases line up with TRBD1. Per the germline V gene, CDR1 is MNHEY and CDR2 is SVGEGT. V was pared by 2 bases and J by 1 base, with 7 bases of the junction left unmatched. The CDR3 is 16 amino acids. The CDR3, as DNA: TGTGCCAGCAGTTACCCCTGGACAGGGAGTTCCTACGAGCAGTACTTC. This sequence encodes CASSYPWTGSSYEQYF.

This clone appeared a few times. The V and J genes are TRBV2 and TRBJ1-1; no clear D. The CDR3 covers 14 residues. Germline CDR1 reads SNHLY; CDR2 reads FYNNEI. Trimming stripped 5 bases from V and 4 bases from J, with 14 bases between. CDR3 sequence (DNA): TGTGCCAGCAGTCGGGCCCGGGAGGTCACTGAAGCTTTCTTT. Translation: CASSRAREVTEAFF.

The chain links TRBV29-1 to TRBJ1-2; perhaps TRBD1 as D (5 bases). The CDR3 has 12 amino acids. Germline V gene data show CDR1 as SQVTM and CDR2 as ANQGSEA. Between the trimmed V and J ends, which lost 3 bases and 5 bases, there was a span of 10 bases. In DNA, the CDR3 is TGCAGCGTTGATCAGGGAGAGTATGGCTACACCTTC. Translation: CSVDQGEYGYTF.

CDR3 sequence (DNA): TGTGCCAGCAGTGAAGTGCCCCCGGCGGCTAGCGGGTCCAACGAGCAGTACTTC. Its protein is CASSEVPPAASGSNEQYF. This sequence joins TRBV6-1 and TRBJ2-7; TRBD2 matches at 8 bases. Germline CDR1 and CDR2: MNHNS and SASEGT. V was clipped by 1 base and J by 5 bases; unmatched bases: 16. This CDR3 contains 18 residues.

The J gene is TRBJ1-2, the V gene TRBV9; 7 bases are a match to TRBD1. The V gene's germline CDR1 is SGDLS and CDR2 YYNGEE. The CDR3 has 15 residues. V lost 4 bases, J lost 5 bases, and 11 bases stayed unmatched. CDR3 loop: CASSNRQGMDYGYTF. CDR3 coding DNA: TGTGCCAGCAGCAACCGACAGGGTATGGATTATGGCTACACCTTC.

This chain connects TRBV12-3 or TRBV12-4 to TRBJ1-1; D is unclear. V was pared by 9 bases and J by 1 base, with 6 bases between. The CDR3 is 11 amino acids. The CDR3 reads CASGRNTEAFF. The CDR3 DNA sequence: TGTGCCAGTGGGCGGAACACTGAAGCTTTCTTT.

The V and J genes are TRBV6-6 and TRBJ2-6; 7 bases are shared with TRBD1. CDR1 is MNHNY, CDR2 SVGAGI, per germline (reference sequence). The CDR3 covers 17 residues. The junction had 11 bases not matched to a gene; V was cut back by 5 bases and J by 4 bases. The CDR3 sequence is CASSPQGQMGGANVLTF. The CDR3 bases are TGTGCCAGCAGTCCACAGGGACAGATGGGCGGGGCCAACGTCCTGACTTTC.

The gene calls are TRBV6-1 and TRBJ1-1, with D possibly TRBD1 on 5 matching bases. Per the germline V gene, CDR1 is MNHNS and CDR2 is SASEGT. CDR3 size: 15 residues. V was clipped by 3 bases and J by 5 bases, with 16 bases between them. For the CDR3, the DNA is TGTGCCAGCAGTGACCATACAGGCTATGAGACTGAAGCTTTCTTT. It codes for CASSDHTGYETEAFF.

The chain employs TRBV5-5 and TRBJ2-4, with TRBD2 identical over 16 bases. The length of the CDR3 is 20 residues. V gave up 0 bases and J gave up 3 bases; unmatched junction bases: 9. The germline gives CDR1 SGHKS, CDR2 YYEKEE (reference sequence). CDR3 nucleotide sequence: TGTGCCAGCAGCTTGGCTGCGGGACTAGCGGGAGGGCCTGTCAAAAACATTCAGTACTTC. Amino acids: CASSLAAGLAGGPVKNIQYF. The entire variable domain, with the rest obtained from reference TRBV5-5 and TRBJ2-4, is as follows: DAGVTQSPTHLIKTRGQQVTLRCSPISGHKSVSWYQQVLGQGPQFIFQYYEKEERGRGNFPDRFSARQFPNYSSELNVNALLLGDSALYLCASSLAAGLAGGPVKNIQYFGAGTRLSVL.

The chain joins TRBV19 to TRBJ2-7, with TRBD1 as a possible D gene (5 bases). This CDR3 has 13 amino acids. The germline gives CDR1 LNHDA, CDR2 SQIVND (reference sequence). V was clipped by 3 bases and J by 7 bases, with 13 bases between them. The CDR3 sequence: CASSMGRPGEQYF. Here the CDR3 DNA reads TGTGCCAGTAGTATGGGCAGGCCAGGGGAGCAGTACTTC.

The V gene is TRBV6-5, the J gene TRBJ1-5, with 8 bases matching TRBD1. Germline-derived CDR1 and CDR2 are MNHEY and SVGAGI. V lost 5 bases to trimming and J lost 6 bases; unmatched junction nucleotides: 6. The CDR3 has 14 amino acids. CDR3 DNA sequence: TGTGCCAGCAGTATAACGACAGGGGTTCAGCCCCAGCATTTT. It is translated as CASSITTGVQPQHF.

The chain links TRBV3-1 (or the pseudogene TRBV3-2) to TRBJ1-2, with D possibly matching TRBD1 (5 bases). The CDR3 covers 15 residues. Germline V CDR1 and CDR2: LGHDT, YNNKEL (reference sequence). The ends were cut back, 2 bases at V and 7 bases at J, with 17 bases in the middle. CDR3 sequence: CASSQTQHRLGGYTF. In nucleotides, the CDR3 is TGTGCCAGCAGCCAAACACAACACAGGCTCGGTGGCTACACCTTC.

This clone has just a few counts. J is TRBJ2-1 and V is TRBV27, with no clear D. The V end lost 1 base, the J end lost 4 bases, and 8 bases lay between the germline ends. Per germline, CDR1 MNHEY and CDR2 SMNVEV (reference sequence). The CDR3 consists of 14 residues. The CDR3 spells CASSLLADYNEQFF. CDR3 in DNA: TGTGCCAGCAGTTTATTAGCCGATTACAATGAGCAGTTCTTC.

The chain carries TRBV7-9 and TRBJ1-2; 7 nucleotides line up with TRBD1. V dropped 2 bases and J dropped 6; count of bases not matched to a gene: 3. Germline V gives CDR1 SEHNR, CDR2 FQNEAQ (reference sequence). This CDR3 is 13 amino acids long. The CDR3 spells CASSLFGTDGYTF. CDR3 in DNA: TGTGCCAGCAGCTTATTCGGGACAGATGGCTACACCTTC.